These T cell receptor beta chains were read from a single sample in a study of cytomegalovirus exposure and HLA in healthy donors. The data were produced by immunoSEQ multiplex PCR, yet TCRdb's version contains in-frame clones alone and is incomplete. The data show some 200,000 clones, with 65% to 85% seen just once and 2.9% held by the top ten. The sample was PBMCs. The receptor set was obtained from a female donor in good health and CMV-seronegative. The CDR3 runs from the conserved cysteine through the conserved F or W. Each record gives: D gene, CDR3 length, V gene, J gene, CDR3 DNA, CDR3 protein. D genes are given only for firm matches.

>TRBD1|15|TRBV5-1|TRBJ2-7
TGCGCCAGCAGCTTGCGACAGGGCCTTCTGAACGAGCAATACTTC
CASSLRQGLLNEQYF
>TRBD1|16|TRBV5-6|TRBJ1-1
TGTGCCAGCAGCACCGGGACAGGGTTCTTGTACACTGAAGCTTTCTTT
CASSTGTGFLYTEAFF
>TRBD2|14|TRBV5-5|TRBJ2-4
TGTGCCAGCAGCTTGAGGGGGACTAGTTACATTCAGTACTTC
CASSLRGTSYIQYF
>TRBD1|13|TRBV6-1|TRBJ2-7
TGTGCCACCAGGACAGGGAGCTCCTACGAGCAGTACTTC
CATRTGSSYEQYF
>NA|14|TRBV6-4|TRBJ1-1
TGTGCCAGCAGCGCGGGGGAAGGGGTCACTGAAGCTTTCTTT
CASSAGEGVTEAFF
>TRBD2|14|TRBV12-5|TRBJ2-1
TGTGCTAGTGGGGGACTAGCGGATTACAATGAGCAGTTCTTC
CASGGLADYNEQFF
>NA|13|TRBV27|TRBJ2-5
TGTGCCAGCAGTTTTAGCAGAGAAGAGACCCAGTACTTC
CASSFSREETQYF
>TRBD1|16|TRBV9|TRBJ1-5
TGTGCCAGCAGCGAGGGCACAGGGGGCGCGGGTCAGCCCCAGCATTTT
CASSEGTGGAGQPQHF
>TRBD2|18|TRBV5-1|TRBJ2-3
TGCGCCAGCAGCCACCTGCCTAGCGGGAGAGGGAGCACAGATACGCAGTATTTT
CASSHLPSGRGSTDTQYF
>NA|16|TRBV5-1|TRBJ1-6
TGCGCCAGCAGTCAACAGGGTTCTGCCTATAATTCACCCCTCCACTTT
CASSQQGSAYNSPLHF
>NA|12|TRBV29-1|TRBJ2-2
TGCAGCGTTGTGGTCAGCACCGGGGAGCTGTTTTTT
CSVVVSTGELFF
>TRBD2|19|TRBV19|TRBJ2-1
TGTGCCAGTAGTCCCGGGACTAGCGGGAGGAAGGGGTCCTACAATGAGCAGTTCTTC
CASSPGTSGRKGSYNEQFF
>TRBD1|14|TRBV5-4|TRBJ2-7
TGTGCCAGCCGCCGGGACAGGATCTTTCCCGAGCAGTACTTC
CASRRDRIFPEQYF
>TRBD1|14|TRBV5-5|TRBJ1-5
TGTGCCAGCAGCGTAGGGGGCGGGAATCAGCCCCAGCATTTT
CASSVGGGNQPQHF